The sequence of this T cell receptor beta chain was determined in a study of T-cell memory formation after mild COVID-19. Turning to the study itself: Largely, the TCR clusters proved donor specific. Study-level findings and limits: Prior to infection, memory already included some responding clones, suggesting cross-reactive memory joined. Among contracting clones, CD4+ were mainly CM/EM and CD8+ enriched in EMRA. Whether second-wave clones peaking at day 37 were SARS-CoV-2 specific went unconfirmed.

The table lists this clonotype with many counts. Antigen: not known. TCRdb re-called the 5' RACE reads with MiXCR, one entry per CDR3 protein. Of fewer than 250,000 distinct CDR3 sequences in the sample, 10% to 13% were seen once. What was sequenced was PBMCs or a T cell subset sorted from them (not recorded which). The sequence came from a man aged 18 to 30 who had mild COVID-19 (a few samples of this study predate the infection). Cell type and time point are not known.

The DNA of the CDR3 is TGTGCCAGCAGCTTTGCCGGGACTACCAATGAGCAGTTCTTC. Translation: CASSFAGTTNEQFF. The rearrangement joins TRBV7-2 to TRBJ2-1; 7 bases map to TRBD2. Per the germline V gene, CDR1 is SGHTA and CDR2 is FQGNSA. J was trimmed by 6 bases and V by 3 bases; bases with no gene match: 5. This CDR3 comprises 14 residues.